These T cell receptor beta chains were read from a single sample in a study of CD8 T cells in Susac syndrome. Each CDR3 protein gets one entry after TCRdb re-called the immunoSEQ multiplex PCR reads with MiXCR. This repertoire shows about 300,000 distinct CDR3 sequences, roughly 85% found once; its top ten account for roughly 0.21%. Sequencing used CD8+ T cells from PBMCs. These receptors all stem from a human donor with multiple sclerosis. Each CDR3 is given with its conserved first and last residue. Fields, in order: clone size, J gene, D gene, V gene, CDR3 DNA, CDR3 protein. The D gene is left open where the match is weak. Size values are once, few and many counts, or a class for expanded clones, and some rows have none.

size: few
J: TRBJ2-7
D: TRBD1
V: TRBV9
DNA: TGTGCCAGCAGCGTGGGACAGAATACCTACGAGCAGTACTTC
CDR3: CASSVGQNTYEQYF

size: -
J: TRBJ1-1
D: -
V: TRBV5-6
DNA: TGTGCCAGCACTTCGGACGGGAACACTGAAGCTTTCTTT
CDR3: CASTSDGNTEAFF

size: -
J: TRBJ2-1
D: TRBD2
V: TRBV28
DNA: TGTGCCAGCAGTAAGACTAGCGGGAGTTTCTACAATGAGCAGTTCTTC
CDR3: CASSKTSGSFYNEQFF

size: -
J: TRBJ1-1
D: TRBD1
V: TRBV11-2
DNA: TGTGCCAGCAGCTTAGGACAGGGCGTGAGGAACACTGAAGCTTTCTTT
CDR3: CASSLGQGVRNTEAFF

size: -
J: TRBJ1-5
D: -
V: TRBV11-2
DNA: TGTGCCAGCAGCTTAGGAATGGTAGGGGAACGGGGCAATCAGCCCCAGCATTTT
CDR3: CASSLGMVGERGNQPQHF

size: few
J: TRBJ1-1
D: -
V: TRBV4-1
DNA: TGCGCCAGCAGCCAAGCTGGGAATACTGAAGCTTTCTTT
CDR3: CASSQAGNTEAFF

size: once
J: TRBJ2-7
D: TRBD2
V: TRBV28
DNA: TGTGCCAGCAGTTTTAAACTAGCGGGGCCTGACGCCTACGAGCAGTACTTC
CDR3: CASSFKLAGPDAYEQYF

size: once
J: TRBJ2-7
D: TRBD1
V: TRBV27
DNA: TGTGCCAGCAGTTGGGAACAGGGGGCGCGGGGCTCCTACGAGCAGTACTTC
CDR3: CASSWEQGARGSYEQYF

size: -
J: TRBJ2-7
D: TRBD2
V: TRBV9
DNA: TGTGCCAGCAGCGTAACCGGGACTAGCGACTACGAGCAGTACTTC
CDR3: CASSVTGTSDYEQYF

size: -
J: TRBJ2-5
D: TRBD2
V: TRBV12-3/TRBV12-4
DNA: TGTGCCAGCAGCCTCTTGAGGGTAGCGGGAAAAGAGACCCAGTACTTC
CDR3: CASSLLRVAGKETQYF

size: -
J: TRBJ2-2
D: -
V: TRBV24-1
DNA: TGTGCCACCAGTGATTTAGCAGGGGCTGGCGGGGAGCTGTTTTTT
CDR3: CATSDLAGAGGELFF

size: few
J: TRBJ2-7
D: -
V: TRBV7-2
DNA: TGTGCCAGCAGCCCCTTGACAGCCTCAGCGAATTACGAGCAGTACTTC
CDR3: CASSPLTASANYEQYF

size: -
J: TRBJ2-3
D: -
V: TRBV27
DNA: TGTGCCAGCAGTTCCGCCTGGGAGGCCCCACCATTATACACAGATACGCAGTATTTT
CDR3: CASSSAWEAPPLYTDTQYF

size: -
J: TRBJ1-1
D: -
V: TRBV7-6
DNA: TGTGCCAGCAGACGAAACAAGGGGGAGAACACTGAAGCTTTCTTT
CDR3: CASRRNKGENTEAFF

size: -
J: TRBJ2-7
D: -
V: TRBV12-3/TRBV12-4
DNA: TGTGCCAGCAGTTTAATGTGGGAGACCTACGAGCAGTACTTC
CDR3: CASSLMWETYEQYF